The text below deals with one T cell receptor (beta chain). Its antigen is not identified. Separate from the 666-subject first cohort was the approximately 110-subject validation cohort, to which the donors belonged. CDR3 length: 16 residues. Trimming left V 5 bases short and J 0 bases short, with 16 bases between. In germline, CDR1 is SGHTA, CDR2 FQGNSA. This sample is drawn from a study of cytomegalovirus exposure and HLA in healthy donors. Study-level results: The listing of fewer than 200 TCR beta chains classed them as cytomegalovirus-associated. The tendency of first-cohort TCR clusters to co-occur in the roughly 110 validation repertoires emerged from a later analysis. The authors confirmed in vitro that a few CMV-associated chains were specific for CMV antigens.

The repertoire was sequenced with immunoSEQ multiplex PCR; TCRdb's copy has only in-frame clones and lacks some. This sample has some 320,000 clones, with about nine tenths found just once. The chain links TRBV7-2 to TRBJ1-2; D remains unclear. Sequencing was carried out using PBMCs. The TCR sequence derives from a woman in her thirties in good health and CMV-seropositive. In DNA form, the CDR3 reads TGTGCCAGCAGCCCAGGCGGGGAAAAAGCTAACTATGGCTACACCTTC. This codes for CASSPGGEKANYGYTF.